This T cell receptor (beta chain) is from a study of T cell changes during pregnancy in multiple sclerosis. This table comes from immunoSEQ multiplex PCR, and its TCRdb copy is limited to in-frame clones, with some not included. The repertoire holds about 130,000 clones, with roughly 95% as singletons. The count of this clone is one. The CDR3 contains 14 residues. The germline gives CDR1 LNHDA, CDR2 SQIVND (reference sequence). V lost 4 bases and J lost 6, with 13 bases in between. The rearrangement joins TRBV19 to TRBJ2-1; D is possibly TRBD1 (6 bases). This TCR derives from a female donor with multiple sclerosis, enrolled in a pregnancy study. Specimen: peripheral blood, collected after pregnancy. This CDR3 reads CASSKWDKPNEQFF. The CDR3 DNA follows: TGTGCCAGTAGTAAATGGGACAAACCCAATGAGCAGTTCTTC.